This T cell receptor (beta chain) was sequenced for a study of naive and memory T cell subsets (dated 2017 in TCRdb). Notes on the research overall: According to the figure summarizing the samples, there were some 10 blood donors, 7 tuberculin skin test biopsies and 3 saline control biopsies. PCR2 was typically run as a SYBR Green qPCR and stopped at a set threshold, although low-input samples could use end-point PCR of approximately 6 cycles instead. Study-level results and caveats: The RNA-based method was acknowledged as potentially sensitive to TCR transcript changes with T cell activation and differentiation.

According to the germline V gene (reference sequence), CDR1 reads SEHNR and CDR2 reads FQNEAQ. V sheds 7 bases and J sheds 3 bases, leaving 3 bases between their ends. The CDR3 starts with the cysteine, ends with the phenylalanine, and has 11 residues. Only CDR3 DNA is held: 33 bases, read in frame from base 1. The library was produced with 5' RACE. TCR RNA was reverse transcribed with SuperScript IV using alpha and beta constant region primers for the blood and skin samples. The ligated cDNA was amplified in four rounds of PCR with nested alpha and beta constant region primers together with the SP2 primer. T4 RNA ligase 1 was used to ligate an oligonucleotide containing the Illumina SP2 primer and a UMI to the 3' end of the cDNA. To prevent hairpin formation, the 12-nucleotide UMI was made up of two random hexamers with an eight-base spacer between them. TCR alpha and beta chain libraries were processed separately from the second PCR onward, with dual indexing for multiplexing. After pooling, the indexed libraries were analyzed by capillary electrophoresis and sequenced on either an Illumina MiSeq or NextSeq. Libraries were spiked with PhiX DNA at about 5-7.5% so that base diversity was increased and cluster recognition was improved. The original pipeline was this. UMIs were extracted from read 2 by Demultiplexor and combined with the TCR sequence from read 1, and reads were split according to sample indices. V and J genes and V-J junctions were identified by Decombinator, and each TCR was assigned a five-part identifier that included V and J deletions. Collapsinator used UMIs to correct sequencing errors and PCR amplification heterogeneity, yielding UMI-based abundance per TCR. CDR3Translator converted identifiers to nucleotide sequence, translated to amino acids, and extracted CDR3 regions using terminal motifs. After normalization to the amount of input RNA, error-corrected alpha and beta TCR counts from blood and skin were compared. The public reads were run again by TCRdb, first through fastp at Q25 and then through MiXCR, and only productive beta chains were kept. All rows with the same CDR3 protein become a single entry with the most common DNA and genes. V and J calls and clone size were set by TCRdb, not the authors. Present in this sample are about 22,000 distinct CDR3 sequences, roughly 4.1% of which were seen just once. In total, the top ten clones hold 7.8% of the sample.

For whole blood analysis, about 2.4 ml of peripheral blood was drawn from adult healthy volunteers into Tempus tubes, and RNA was extracted according to the manufacturer's instructions. A robust, sensitive protocol for the amplification, sequencing and analysis of TCRs was described in the study, in which 3' ligation of a UMI-containing oligonucleotide to TCR cDNA was used. Total RNA was used without cell sorting and was treated with RQ1 DNase before reverse transcription, with a target input of roughly 1 to 1,100 ng. Libraries were prepared from skin biopsies and whole blood so that pipeline robustness could be tested in samples in which T cells form a minority population. In this sample, this clonotype turned up many times. Its target antigen remains unknown. Base qualities were left out, and no much larger clone turns up one base away.

The receptor chain draws on TRBV7-9 and TRBJ1-4; a confident D gene designation cannot be given. The TCR was taken from a male donor in good health. The nucleotide sequence is TGTGCCAGCACCTCTAATGAAAAACTGTTTTTT. Protein translation: CASTSNEKLFF. The entire variable domain, with the stretches around the CDR3 drawn from the reference TRBV7-9 and TRBJ1-4 proteins, is DTGVSQNPRHKITKRGQNVTFRCDPISEHNRLYWYRQTLGQGPEFLTYFQNEAQLEKSRLLSDRFSAERPKGSFSTLEIQRTEQGDSAMYLCASTSNEKLFFGSGTQLSVL.